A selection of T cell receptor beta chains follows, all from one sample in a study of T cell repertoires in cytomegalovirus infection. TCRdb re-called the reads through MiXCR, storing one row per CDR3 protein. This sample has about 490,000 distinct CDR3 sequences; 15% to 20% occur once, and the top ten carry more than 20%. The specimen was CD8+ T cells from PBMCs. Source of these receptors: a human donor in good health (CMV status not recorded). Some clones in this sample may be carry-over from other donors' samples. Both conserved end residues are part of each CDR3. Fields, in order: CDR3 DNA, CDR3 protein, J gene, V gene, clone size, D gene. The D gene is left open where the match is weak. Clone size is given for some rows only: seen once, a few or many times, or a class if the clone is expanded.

CDR3nt: TGTGCCAGCAGCTTGGACAGGGACGAGGAAAAACTGTTTTTT
CDR3aa: CASSLDRDEEKLFF
j_gene: TRBJ1-4
v_gene: TRBV7-6
abundance: many
d_gene: TRBD1

CDR3nt: TGCGCCAGCAGCCAAGGGAGGGAGGGGAACACTGAAGCTTTCTTT
CDR3aa: CASSQGREGNTEAFF
j_gene: TRBJ1-1
v_gene: TRBV4-1
abundance: -
d_gene: -

CDR3nt: TGTGCCAGCAGTTACGGACAGGGGGCGGGCTACACCTTC
CDR3aa: CASSYGQGAGYTF
j_gene: TRBJ1-2
v_gene: TRBV27
abundance: many
d_gene: TRBD1

CDR3nt: TGTGCCAGCAGGGCTGGAAACACCATATATTTT
CDR3aa: CASRAGNTIYF
j_gene: TRBJ1-3
v_gene: TRBV9
abundance: few
d_gene: -

CDR3nt: TGTGCCAGCAGCTTAGAGGAAGGTCCGACCTACGAGCAGTACTTC
CDR3aa: CASSLEEGPTYEQYF
j_gene: TRBJ2-7
v_gene: TRBV7-2
abundance: many
d_gene: -

CDR3nt: TGTGCCAGTAAAACTAGCGGGGGAATTAATGAGCAGTTCTTC
CDR3aa: CASKTSGGINEQFF
j_gene: TRBJ2-1
v_gene: TRBV19
abundance: many
d_gene: TRBD2

CDR3nt: TGTGCCACCAGTGACCCCCTTCGGGGGTCCTACGAGCAGTACTTC
CDR3aa: CATSDPLRGSYEQYF
j_gene: TRBJ2-7
v_gene: TRBV24-1
abundance: few
d_gene: -

CDR3nt: TGTGCCAGCAGTTCCCGACAGACTAACTATGGCTACACCTTC
CDR3aa: CASSSRQTNYGYTF
j_gene: TRBJ1-2
v_gene: TRBV12-3/TRBV12-4
abundance: many
d_gene: -

CDR3nt: TGTGCCAGCAGCCGTACTAGCGGGGGCACAGATACGCAGTATTTT
CDR3aa: CASSRTSGGTDTQYF
j_gene: TRBJ2-3
v_gene: TRBV6-6
abundance: many
d_gene: TRBD2

CDR3nt: TGTGCCAGCAGCCAAGTACCGCGGGGGGGAGCCTACGAGCAGTACTTC
CDR3aa: CASSQVPRGGAYEQYF
j_gene: TRBJ2-7
v_gene: TRBV4-2
abundance: -
d_gene: TRBD2

CDR3nt: TGTGCCAGCAGCCAATCAGGGGGGGCCCATGAAGCTTTCTTT
CDR3aa: CASSQSGGAHEAFF
j_gene: TRBJ1-1
v_gene: TRBV16
abundance: -
d_gene: -

CDR3nt: TGTGCCAGCAGTTACGGGAGCACCGGGGAGCTGTTTTTT
CDR3aa: CASSYGSTGELFF
j_gene: TRBJ2-2
v_gene: TRBV6-6
abundance: many
d_gene: -

CDR3nt: TGTGCCAGCAGCTTAGTTCTTGACAGGATGAACACTGAAGCTTTCTTT
CDR3aa: CASSLVLDRMNTEAFF
j_gene: TRBJ1-1
v_gene: TRBV7-8
abundance: many
d_gene: -

CDR3nt: TGTGCCAGCAGCTCATCGGGCACCCGGAGGAATGAGCAGTTCTTC
CDR3aa: CASSSSGTRRNEQFF
j_gene: TRBJ2-1
v_gene: TRBV7-9
abundance: many
d_gene: -

CDR3nt: TGCGCCAGCAGCCAAGTCAGACTAGCGGCGACCTACAATGAGCAGTTCTTC
CDR3aa: CASSQVRLAATYNEQFF
j_gene: TRBJ2-1
v_gene: TRBV4-1
abundance: many
d_gene: TRBD2

CDR3nt: TGTGCCAGCAGCAAAGAGAGTGCGAACACCGGGGAGCTGTTTTTT
CDR3aa: CASSKESANTGELFF
j_gene: TRBJ2-2
v_gene: TRBV11-2
abundance: many
d_gene: -

CDR3nt: TGTGCCATCAGCCCCGGACAGGGGATCTACGAGCAGTACTTC
CDR3aa: CAISPGQGIYEQYF
j_gene: TRBJ2-7
v_gene: TRBV10-3
abundance: few
d_gene: TRBD1

CDR3nt: TGTGCCAGCAGTTTATCTTTCGGTCAGCCCCAGCATTTT
CDR3aa: CASSLSFGQPQHF
j_gene: TRBJ1-5
v_gene: TRBV27
abundance: -
d_gene: -

CDR3nt: TGTGCCAGTAGGCCGGGACAGTCCTACGAGCAGTACTTC
CDR3aa: CASRPGQSYEQYF
j_gene: TRBJ2-7
v_gene: TRBV19
abundance: -
d_gene: TRBD1

CDR3nt: TGCGCCAGCAGCCAGACTGTGACAGGGTATGGCTACACCTTC
CDR3aa: CASSQTVTGYGYTF
j_gene: TRBJ1-2
v_gene: TRBV4-1
abundance: -
d_gene: TRBD1

CDR3nt: TGTGCCAGCAGTTACATGACCGGGACAGGGGTCCATGGCTACACCTTC
CDR3aa: CASSYMTGTGVHGYTF
j_gene: TRBJ1-2
v_gene: TRBV6-5
abundance: -
d_gene: TRBD1

CDR3nt: TGTGCCAGCAGTGAATCGTGGTTGGAGACTTTGGGAAACACCGGGGAGCTGTTTTTT
CDR3aa: CASSESWLETLGNTGELFF
j_gene: TRBJ2-2
v_gene: TRBV2
abundance: many
d_gene: -

CDR3nt: TGTGCCAGCAGCCCACCTCCGGGACTAGCGGGGGGAGAGCAGTTCTTC
CDR3aa: CASSPPPGLAGGEQFF
j_gene: TRBJ2-1
v_gene: TRBV7-9
abundance: many
d_gene: TRBD2

CDR3nt: TGTGCCAGCAGCGCAGCGGGGGCCACCACAGATACGCAGTATTTT
CDR3aa: CASSAAGATTDTQYF
j_gene: TRBJ2-3
v_gene: TRBV9
abundance: -
d_gene: TRBD2

CDR3nt: TGCGCCAGCAGCCAAACGGGACAGGGGTACACCGGGGAGCTGTTTTTT
CDR3aa: CASSQTGQGYTGELFF
j_gene: TRBJ2-2
v_gene: TRBV4-1
abundance: -
d_gene: TRBD1

CDR3nt: TGTGCCAGCAGTTTGTTGCCGGCCACAGCCTACGAGCAGTACTTC
CDR3aa: CASSLLPATAYEQYF
j_gene: TRBJ2-7
v_gene: TRBV27
abundance: few
d_gene: -

CDR3nt: TGTGCCAGCAGCCGGAGGGACGGATGGAACACTGAAGCTTTCTTT
CDR3aa: CASSRRDGWNTEAFF
j_gene: TRBJ1-1
v_gene: TRBV7-2
abundance: many
d_gene: -

CDR3nt: TGTGCCAGCAGTGAGTGGGGATCGGAGAGAGCTGAAGCTTTCTTT
CDR3aa: CASSEWGSERAEAFF
j_gene: TRBJ1-1
v_gene: TRBV25-1
abundance: -
d_gene: -

CDR3nt: TGTGCCAGCAGTTTAAGCTCGGGGGGGAATGAGCAGTTCTTC
CDR3aa: CASSLSSGGNEQFF
j_gene: TRBJ2-1
v_gene: TRBV27
abundance: few
d_gene: TRBD2

CDR3nt: TGCGCCAGCAGCTTGGACAGGGGGTCCACCATGAACACTGAAGCTTTCTTT
CDR3aa: CASSLDRGSTMNTEAFF
j_gene: TRBJ1-1
v_gene: TRBV5-1
abundance: few
d_gene: TRBD1

CDR3nt: TGTGCCAGCAGCTTAGAATGGGGACAGGATGGGTATGGCTACACCTTC
CDR3aa: CASSLEWGQDGYGYTF
j_gene: TRBJ1-2
v_gene: TRBV7-9
abundance: few
d_gene: TRBD1

CDR3nt: TGCAGTGCTCCTCGGGGGATTCTCACAGATACGCAGTATTTT
CDR3aa: CSAPRGILTDTQYF
j_gene: TRBJ2-3
v_gene: TRBV20-1
abundance: -
d_gene: -

CDR3nt: TGTGCCAGCAGCTTAGTACCTCTTGTAGCGGGAGTGGAGACCCAGTACTTC
CDR3aa: CASSLVPLVAGVETQYF
j_gene: TRBJ2-5
v_gene: TRBV11-1
abundance: -
d_gene: TRBD2

CDR3nt: TGTGCCAGTCTCCGGGACAGATACCAAGAGACCCAGTACTTC
CDR3aa: CASLRDRYQETQYF
j_gene: TRBJ2-5
v_gene: TRBV28
abundance: many
d_gene: TRBD1

CDR3nt: TGCGCCAGCAGCCAAGAAGAACGGGGGGGGGATACGCAGTATTTT
CDR3aa: CASSQEERGGDTQYF
j_gene: TRBJ2-3
v_gene: TRBV4-1
abundance: many
d_gene: TRBD2

CDR3nt: TGTGCCAGCAGCCAAACGACAGGATTTAACTATGGCTACACCTTC
CDR3aa: CASSQTTGFNYGYTF
j_gene: TRBJ1-2
v_gene: TRBV14
abundance: few
d_gene: -

CDR3nt: TGTGCCAGCAGTTTAGAACAACAGGGCGCGGACACCGGGGAGCTGTTTTTT
CDR3aa: CASSLEQQGADTGELFF
j_gene: TRBJ2-2
v_gene: TRBV28
abundance: -
d_gene: -

CDR3nt: TGCAGCGTTGAAGCTACCCAGGACAGGAGGTGGGAGACCCAGTACTTC
CDR3aa: CSVEATQDRRWETQYF
j_gene: TRBJ2-5
v_gene: TRBV29-1
abundance: -
d_gene: TRBD1

CDR3nt: TGTGCCAGCAGCTTAACGGGCGGCCTAAGCTCTGGGGCCAACGTCCTGACTTTC
CDR3aa: CASSLTGGLSSGANVLTF
j_gene: TRBJ2-6
v_gene: TRBV7-3
abundance: many
d_gene: -

CDR3nt: TGTGCCAGCAATTCCGGGGGCTACGAGCAGTACTTC
CDR3aa: CASNSGGYEQYF
j_gene: TRBJ2-7
v_gene: TRBV11-2
abundance: many
d_gene: -

CDR3nt: TGTGCCAGCAATATAGAGGTAGAGGGGTCGAACACCGGGGAGCTGTTTTTT
CDR3aa: CASNIEVEGSNTGELFF
j_gene: TRBJ2-2
v_gene: TRBV12-3/TRBV12-4
abundance: many
d_gene: -